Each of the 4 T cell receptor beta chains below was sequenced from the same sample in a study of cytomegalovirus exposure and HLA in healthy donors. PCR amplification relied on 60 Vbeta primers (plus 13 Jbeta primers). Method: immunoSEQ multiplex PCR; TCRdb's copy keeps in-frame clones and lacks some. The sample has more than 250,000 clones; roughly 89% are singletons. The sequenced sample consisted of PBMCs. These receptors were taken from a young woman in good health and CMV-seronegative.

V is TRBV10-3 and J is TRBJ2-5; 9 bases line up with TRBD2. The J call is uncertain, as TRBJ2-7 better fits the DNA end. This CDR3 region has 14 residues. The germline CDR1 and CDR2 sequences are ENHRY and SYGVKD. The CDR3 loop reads CAISVTSGSYEQYF. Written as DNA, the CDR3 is TGTGCCATCAGTGTTACTAGCGGGTCCTACGAGCAGTACTTC.

CDR3 nucleotide sequence: TGTGCCATCAGCTCTTGGGACAGGAGGCGAGGAAACACCATATATTTT. Its protein is CAISSWDRRRGNTIYF. This chain connects TRBV10-3 to TRBJ1-3, with 8 bases identical to TRBD1. CDR1 and CDR2 (germline): ENHRY, SYGVKD. CDR3 length: 16 residues. The trim removed 6 bases at V and 4 bases at J, leaving 11 bases unmatched.

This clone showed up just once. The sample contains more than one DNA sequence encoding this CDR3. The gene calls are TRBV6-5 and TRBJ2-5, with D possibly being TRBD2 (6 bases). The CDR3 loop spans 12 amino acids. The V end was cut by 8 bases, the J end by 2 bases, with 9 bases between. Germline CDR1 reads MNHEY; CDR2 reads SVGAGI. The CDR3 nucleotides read TGTGCCAGCCGGCGGGGTCAAGAGACCCAGTACTTC. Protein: CASRRGQETQYF.

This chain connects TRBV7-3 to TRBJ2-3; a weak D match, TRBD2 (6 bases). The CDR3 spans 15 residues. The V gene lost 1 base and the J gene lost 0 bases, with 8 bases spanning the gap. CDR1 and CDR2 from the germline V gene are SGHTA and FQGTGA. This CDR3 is CASSLSGGSTDTQYF. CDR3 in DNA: TGTGCCAGCAGCTTAAGTGGAGGGAGCACAGATACGCAGTATTTT. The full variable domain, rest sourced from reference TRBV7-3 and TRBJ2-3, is GAGVSQTPSNKVTEKGKYVELRCDPISGHTALYWYRQSLGQGPEFLIYFQGTGAADDSGLPNDRFFAVRPEGSVSTLKIQRTERGDSAVYLCASSLSGGSTDTQYFGPGTRLTVL.